A single sample gave rise to the 24 T cell receptor beta chains below, sequenced in a study of human T cells and chemical hapten exposure. This sample's time point: patch test 1, 2 weeks after DPC sensitization. As to treatment: therapeutic diphenylcyclopropenone sensitization with weekly scalp DPC. Each CDR3 protein is one row after TCRdb ran MiXCR on the RACE reads. This sample carries approximately 90,000 distinct CDR3 sequences, 10% to 13% of them seen once, and the ten largest clones take 2% to 2.5%. Sequencing was performed on whole blood, taken in connection with sensitization to the hapten diphenylcyclopropenone (DPC). These receptor sequences come from a man between 35 and 55 years old with alopecia areata. Some clones in this sample may be carry-over from other donors' samples.

This clonotype showed up many times. The V gene is TRBV7-8, the J gene TRBJ2-3; a possible D gene is TRBD1 (6 bases). V was shortened by 5 bases and J by 4 bases, with 7 bases between the two germline ends. CDR3 length: 12 residues. Per germline, CDR1 SGHVS and CDR2 FQNEAQ. This CDR3 reads CASSQGSDTQYF. CDR3 sequence (DNA): TGTGCCAGCAGCCAGGGGTCAGATACGCAGTATTTT. The entire variable domain, with the rest obtained from reference TRBV7-8 and TRBJ2-3, is as follows: GAGVSQSPRYKVAKRGQDVALRCDPISGHVSLFWYQQALGQGPEFLTYFQNEAQLDKSGLPSDRFFAERPEGSVSTLKIQRTQQEDSAVYLCASSQGSDTQYFGPGTRLTVL.

The chain is built from TRBV7-2 and TRBJ2-7, with 10 bases matching TRBD2. Trimming at V came to 1 base and at J to 5 bases, leaving 5 bases not matched to a gene. Per the germline V gene, CDR1 is SGHTA and CDR2 is FQGNSA. The CDR3 has 15 amino acids. The DNA of the CDR3 is TGTGCCAGCAGCTTAGGGCTAGCGGGAGCCCACGAGCAGTACTTC. It codes for CASSLGLAGAHEQYF.

This clonotype was counted between two and nine times. This rearrangement joins TRBV6-1 to TRBJ2-7; 7 nucleotides line up with TRBD2. This CDR3 spans 17 amino acids. Trimming at V came to 1 base and at J to 5 bases, leaving 14 bases not matched to a gene. CDR1 is MNHNS and CDR2 is SASEGT in the germline V gene. CDR3 bases: TGTGCCAGCAGTGAAGGAATAGCGGGTGACCCCTGGCACGAGCAGTACTTC. It is translated as CASSEGIAGDPWHEQYF.

The rearrangement links TRBV29-1 to TRBJ1-1; D remains ambiguous. Germline V lookup: CDR1 SQVTM, CDR2 ANQGSEA. This CDR3 is built from 13 residues. With 5 bases removed from V and 3 bases from J, the gap between germline ends came to 13 bases. The CDR3 DNA reads TGCAGCGTTAGTGTGGGTATGGACACTGAAGCTTTCTTT. This translates into CSVSVGMDTEAFF.

This clonotype occurred many times. V gene TRBV28 combines with J gene TRBJ1-6, with no clear D. The CDR3 is 13 amino acids. Per germline, CDR1 MDHEN and CDR2 SYDVKM. The germline V and J ends were trimmed by 5 bases and 7 bases, with 9 bases remaining between them. The CDR3 sequence: CASSPVQNSPLHF. In nucleotides, the CDR3 is TGTGCCAGCAGTCCCGTACAGAATTCACCCCTCCACTTT.

This clonotype was found many times. The chain uses TRBV30 and TRBJ2-1; D unresolved. The CDR3 length is 13 residues. V lost 0 bases, J lost 3 bases, and 6 bases lay in between. CDR1 GTSNPN and CDR2 SVGIG come from the germline V gene (reference sequence). Here the CDR3 reads CAWSVGVYNEQFF. The CDR3 DNA follows: TGTGCCTGGAGTGTCGGAGTCTACAATGAGCAGTTCTTC.

V is TRBV3-1 and J is TRBJ1-1, with 7 bases matching TRBD1. The CDR3 contains 14 residues. Trimming at V came to 6 bases and at J to 0 bases, leaving 4 bases not matched to a gene. CDR1 LGHDT and CDR2 YNNKEL come from the germline V gene (reference sequence). The CDR3 region has the DNA TGTGCCAGCAGACTGGACAGGTTGAACACTGAAGCTTTCTTT. Translated: CASRLDRLNTEAFF.

There are a few counts of this clonotype. The CDR3 loop reads CSVEDLGQSYV. The CDR3 coding sequence is TGCAGCGTTGAAGATTTGGGACAATCGTACGTC. V and J are TRBV29-1 and TRBJ2-7, with TRBD1 as a possible D gene (6 bases). This CDR3 comprises 11 residues. Trimming cost V 0 bases and J 12 bases, with 12 bases left between them. Germline V gives CDR1 SQVTM, CDR2 ANQGSEA.

The sample holds a few counts of this clonotype. The chain is built from TRBV28 and TRBJ2-7; D is possibly TRBD1 (7 bases). Trimming cost V 3 bases and J 12 bases, with 21 bases left between them. Per germline, CDR1 MDHEN and CDR2 SYDVKM. The CDR3 length is 14 residues. CDR3 in DNA: TGTGCCAGCAGTTTCCACAGGGGACTTACGAGGATGTACTTC. Translating gives CASSFHRGLTRMYF.

There are a few counts of this clonotype. This chain joins TRBV5-4 and TRBJ2-2; the match to TRBD2 covers 10 bases. CDR1 SGHNT and CDR2 YYREEE come from the germline V gene (reference sequence). The CDR3 loop spans 17 amino acids. Trimming took 0 bases from V and 6 from J; bases not matched to a gene: 8. CDR3 sequence reads: CASSLVFLAGASGELFF. In nucleotides, the CDR3 is TGTGCCAGCAGCTTGGTCTTCCTAGCGGGAGCCTCCGGGGAGCTGTTTTTT.

Here the CDR3 DNA reads TGTGCCAGCACCCTACAGGGAAATGGCTACACCTTC. Protein sequence: CASTLQGNGYTF. This chain connects TRBV6-2 or TRBV6-3 to TRBJ1-2, with D perhaps matching TRBD1 (6 bases). Trimming left V 7 bases short and J 6 bases short, with 12 bases between. Germline loops: CDR1 MNHEY, CDR2 SVGEGT. CDR3 length equals 12 residues.

V and J are TRBV5-1 and TRBJ2-3; weak D call: TRBD2 (5 bases). Germline V gene sequence: CDR1 SGHRS, CDR2 YFSETQ. V was pared by 1 base and J by 0 bases, with 9 bases between. This CDR3 is 15 amino acids long. The CDR3 spells CASSLYSGSTDTQYF. As DNA, the CDR3 is TGCGCCAGCAGCTTGTACAGCGGAAGCACAGATACGCAGTATTTT.

The chain links TRBV2 to TRBJ1-6; tentative D call: TRBD1 (6 bases). Trimming took off 6 bases at V and 7 bases at J, with 16 bases between the two ends. The germline CDR1 and CDR2 sequences are SNHLY and FYNNEI. The CDR3 is 15 amino acids. DNA of the CDR3: TGTGCCAGCAGAGACATTTCTAGGGGGAATTCACCCCTCCACTTT. Translating it yields CASRDISRGNSPLHF. Based on the CDR3 plus reference TRBV2 and TRBJ1-6, the full variable domain is EPEVTQTPSHQVTQMGQEVILRCVPISNHLYFYWYRQILGQKVEFLVSFYNNEISEKSEIFDDQFSVERPDGSNFTLKIRSTKLEDSAMYFCASRDISRGNSPLHFGNGTRLTVT.

This chain joins TRBV12-3 or TRBV12-4 and TRBJ2-3; 14 bases align to TRBD2. The CDR3 runs 21 residues. The ends lost 6 bases at V and 4 bases at J; junction bases unmatched: 21. CDR3 nucleotides: TGTGCCAGCAGCTTTACTTTGCCCGAGACTAGCGGGAGGGGCGGGGCAGATACGCAGTATTTT. It codes for CASSFTLPETSGRGGADTQYF.

The chain recombines TRBV6-2 or TRBV6-3 with TRBJ2-7, with 8 bases lining up with TRBD1. Germline V gives CDR1 MNHEY, CDR2 SVGEGT. This CDR3 is built from 12 residues. Germline trimming cut 4 bases from V and 11 bases from J; bases unmatched to any gene: 7. CDR3 loop: CASSSRTGFKYF. The CDR3 coding sequence is TGTGCCAGCAGTTCAAGGACAGGGTTTAAGTACTTC.

This clonotype was counted at least ten times. The chain links TRBV7-2 to TRBJ2-3, with D unresolved. The germline V gene encodes CDR1 SGHTA and CDR2 FQGNSA. V was cut by 5 bases and J by 6 bases, with 12 bases left in between. The CDR3 runs 13 residues. CDR3 amino acids: CASSVDARDTQYF. In DNA form, the CDR3 reads TGTGCCAGCAGCGTCGACGCTAGGGATACGCAGTATTTT.

This clonotype was recorded at least ten times. The chain has TRBV11-2 and TRBJ2-2, with D unresolved. Trimming took off 3 bases at V and 4 bases at J, with 3 bases between the two ends. This CDR3 contains 12 residues. Germline assignment: CDR1 SGHAT and CDR2 FQNNGV. CDR3 nucleotides: TGTGCCAGCAGCTTTGGCACCGGGGAGCTGTTTTTT. Translation: CASSFGTGELFF.

This sequence joins TRBV25-1 and TRBJ1-2; D possibly corresponds to TRBD1 (5 bases). The V end was cut by 2 bases, the J end by 7 bases, with 11 bases between. The CDR3 consists of 13 residues. CDR1 is MGHDK and CDR2 is SYGVNS in the germline V gene. The CDR3 region has the DNA TGTGCCAGCAGTGAACAGTCAGGGTCTGGCTACACCTTC. Translated, it gives CASSEQSGSGYTF.

The genes are TRBV25-1 and TRBJ1-1, with D perhaps matching TRBD1 (6 bases). Germline V gene data show CDR1 as MGHDK and CDR2 as SYGVNS. This CDR3 is 15 amino acids long. Trimming took off 3 bases at V and 4 bases at J, with 15 bases between the two ends. CDR3 in DNA: TGTGCCAGCAGTGACCCTTTCGGGGGGCTCACTGAAGCTTTCTTT. Protein product: CASSDPFGGLTEAFF.

The chain recombines TRBV6-5 with TRBJ1-6; unclear D gene. Germline loops: CDR1 MNHEY, CDR2 SVGAGI. This CDR3 is built from 17 residues. V lost 0 bases and J 6 bases, leaving 15 bases between the germline ends. This CDR3 reads CASSYSERPESNSPLHF. Here the CDR3 DNA reads TGTGCCAGCAGTTACTCGGAAAGGCCCGAGAGTAATTCACCCCTCCACTTT.

This clonotype was detected many times. The V gene is TRBV2, the J gene TRBJ2-3; 7 nucleotides align to TRBD2. The CDR3 contains 14 residues. With 3 bases clipped from V and 6 bases from J, the junction kept 6 bases outside the gene matches. CDR1 and CDR2 from the germline V gene are SNHLY and FYNNEI. CDR3 DNA sequence: TGTGCCAGCAGTGAGGAAGAACTAGCGGATACGCAGTATTTT. It translates to CASSEEELADTQYF.

V is TRBV27 and J is TRBJ2-3; the D is unclear. The CDR3 runs to 12 residues. The V gene's germline CDR1 is MNHEY and CDR2 SMNVEV (reference sequence). The V gene lost 5 bases and the J gene lost 2 bases, with 5 bases spanning the gap. The CDR3, as DNA: TGTGCCAGCAGTGGGCCCACAGATACGCAGTATTTT. Translation: CASSGPTDTQYF.

This clonotype has just a few counts. The rearrangement links TRBV28 to TRBJ2-7; 8 bases map to TRBD1. Losses at the gene ends were 8 bases for V and 4 bases for J; bases not matched to a gene: 10. CDR1 MDHEN and CDR2 SYDVKM come from the germline V gene. The CDR3 totals 14 residues. CDR3 DNA: TGTGCCAGCGGGCCGGGACAGGCGTCTTACGAGCAGTACTTC. As protein: CASGPGQASYEQYF.

The chain joins TRBV5-1 to TRBJ2-5; 12 bases fit TRBD2. Germline V gives CDR1 SGHRS, CDR2 YFSETQ. The CDR3 length is 16 residues. Germline trimming cut 0 bases from V and 5 bases from J; bases unmatched to any gene: 5. The CDR3 coding sequence is TGCGCCAGCAGCTTGGGACTAGCGGGAGAGAGCGAGACCCAGTACTTC. It translates to CASSLGLAGESETQYF. Complete variable domain (other parts from reference TRBV5-1 and TRBJ2-5): KAGVTQTPRYLIKTRGQQVTLSCSPISGHRSVSWYQQTPGQGLQFLFEYFSETQRNKGNFPGRFSGRQFSNSRSEMNVSTLELGDSALYLCASSLGLAGESETQYFGPGTRLLVL.